These T cell receptor beta chains were read from a single sample in a study of post-analysis software for immune sequencing data. In TCRdb, the PCR reads were re-called with MiXCR into one record per CDR3 protein. Of 450,000 to 650,000 distinct CDR3 sequences listed, roughly 47% are singletons. The sequenced sample was blood. These receptors came from a girl under 18 with multiple sclerosis. Each CDR3 is given with its conserved first and last residue. The order of the fields is V gene, J gene, CDR3 protein.

>TRBV7-8|TRBJ1-2
CASSLGGLVYGYTF
>TRBV15|NA
CATSRALSSPDEQYF
>TRBV29-1|TRBJ1-2
CSVEDRTGQGAGGYTF
>TRBV12-3/TRBV12-4|TRBJ2-3
CASSGLGRADAQYF
>TRBV29-1|TRBJ2-2
CSVGGQYTGELFF
>TRBV2|NA
CASWRQGVYEQYF
>TRBV6-5|TRBJ2-3
CASKTGGTDTQYF
>TRBV4-1|TRBJ2-1
CASSQDISGWEQFF
>TRBV6-5|TRBJ2-3
CASSYSGEVDTQYF
>TRBV12-3/TRBV12-4|TRBJ2-7
CASSLKSVGEQYF
>TRBV7-3|TRBJ2-3
CASSLNGQSTDTQYF
>TRBV5-1|TRBJ2-7
CASSLVPLLAGTYEQYF
>TRBV27|TRBJ2-1
CASSRRGREQFF
>TRBV4-1|TRBJ2-7
CASSHVDTQGPYEQYF
>TRBV10-3|TRBJ2-3
CAISWTGGTDTQYF
>TRBV12-3/TRBV12-4|TRBJ2-1
CASSTGTARRQFF
>TRBV29-1|NA
CSVRGLAGGGEQYF
>TRBV15|TRBJ1-2
CATSSVSAWRIGGYGYTF
>TRBV20-1|TRBJ2-5
CSAPGNTQETQYF
>TRBV7-2|TRBJ2-1
CASSLMGGRYNEQFF
>TRBV5-1|TRBJ2-1
CASTALAAKGSSYNEQFF
>TRBV6-5|TRBJ1-5
CASSLGGRGHQPQHF
>TRBV4-2|NA
CASSLMGLAEQQETQYF
>TRBV29-1|TRBJ1-2
CSVADRGMRGYTF
>TRBV9|TRBJ1-4
CASSVGPTNEKLFF
>TRBV7-7|TRBJ2-5
CASSRPIHQETQYF
>TRBV27|TRBJ2-7
CASTRDRTSSYEQYF
>TRBV5-1|NA
CASSFRRDYEQYF
>TRBV27|TRBJ2-1
CASSSNRAPGSYNEQFF
>TRBV20-1|TRBJ1-1
CSVSGIGVTEAFF
>TRBV12-3/TRBV12-4|TRBJ2-1
CASSPAVRGNEQFF
>TRBV6-1|TRBJ2-1
CASSQFWTGDGYNEQFF
>TRBV2|TRBJ1-2
CASSGDGVNYGYTF
>TRBV10-3|TRBJ2-1
CAIRNSRDGPYNEQFF
>TRBV5-1|TRBJ2-5
CASRMGGTSNKNEQYF
>TRBV20-1|TRBJ2-1
CSARGPRSYNEQFF
>TRBV7-8|TRBJ1-4
CASSHRGPDEKLFF
>TRBV20-1|TRBJ2-1
CSVFGRPHGEQFF
>TRBV10-3|TRBJ2-5
CAISERVGKGAEQYF
>TRBV12-3/TRBV12-4|TRBJ2-1
CASSLGTGPQFF
>TRBV9|TRBJ2-7
CASSVEGEPYEQYF
>TRBV7-2|TRBJ2-1
CASSLALAGGEQFF
>TRBV4-1|TRBJ2-5
CASSLPPGGPKETQYF
>TRBV29-1|TRBJ2-1
CSVGTDNEQFF
>TRBV7-3|TRBJ2-1
CASSLNPTSDEQFF
>TRBV24-1|TRBJ2-5
CATSDSHPRGGGDQETQYF
>TRBV5-1|TRBJ2-1
CASSLDRGDPRTSGKVEQFF
>TRBV7-2|TRBJ2-3
CASTRGPSTDTQYF
>TRBV5-1|TRBJ2-1
CAGSLGVYRTLNEQFF
>TRBV19|TRBJ1-1
CASRPVQGNTEAFF
>TRBV6-7|NA
CASSYKCGDSETQYF
>TRBV29-1|TRBJ2-3
CSVETAGGPDTQYF
>TRBV6-5|TRBJ2-5
CASTSLETQYF
>TRBV12-3/TRBV12-4|TRBJ2-1
CAVRKIAGELGYNEQFF
>TRBV28|TRBJ2-1
CASSLWRLAESSYNEQFF
>TRBV20-1|NA
CSAPRTGGAYEQYF
>TRBV12-3/TRBV12-4|TRBJ1-1
CASSLAAGAYTEAFF